The 5 T cell receptor beta chains below come from one sample, sequenced in a study of response to subunit inactivated influenza vaccine. TCRdb re-derived calls from the RT-PCR reads in MiXCR, one entry per CDR3 protein. This repertoire shows 500,000 to 600,000 distinct CDR3 sequences, about an eighth found once; its top ten account for about an eighth. The specimen comprised PBMCs from blood, sampled 40 to 50 days after vaccination. These receptors originate from a man aged 50 to 59 who received an inactivated influenza vaccine.

The V and J genes are TRBV7-2 and TRBJ2-5; weak D call: TRBD2 (7 bases). This CDR3 region has 17 residues. V shed 5 bases and J shed 0 bases, with 19 bases lying between them. CDR1 is SGHTA, CDR2 FQGNSA, per germline. CDR3 coding DNA: TGTGCCAGCAGCCGAACAACAGGGCGGGGGTACCAAGAGACCCAGTACTTC. Translation: CASSRTTGRGYQETQYF.

A few counts support this clonotype. The gene calls are TRBV6-1 and TRBJ2-5, with 9 positions matching TRBD1. The CDR3 extends over 14 amino acids. Germline CDR1 reads MNHNS; CDR2 reads SASEGT. V lost 6 bases and J lost 5; bases outside the gene matches: 7. The CDR3 sequence: CASRQDRGRETQYF. DNA of the CDR3: TGTGCCAGCAGGCAAGACAGGGGGAGGGAGACCCAGTACTTC.

This clonotype turned up a few times. This chain links TRBV5-1 with TRBJ2-7; 7 bases fit TRBD2. The trim removed 4 bases at V and 2 bases at J, leaving 15 bases unmatched. The length of the CDR3 is 17 residues. Germline CDR1 is SGHRS and CDR2 is YFSETQ. The CDR3 DNA reads as TGCGCCAGCAGCCTGTCATCGTCGGGACTAACTCCCTACGAGCAGTACTTC. Translated, it gives CASSLSSSGLTPYEQYF.

The rearrangement uses TRBV20-1 and TRBJ2-2, with 12 positions matching TRBD2. J was trimmed by 8 bases and V by 1 base; bases with no gene match: 11. The CDR3 is made up of 17 amino acids. The germline CDR1 and CDR2 sequences are DFQATT and SNEGSKA (reference sequence). CDR3 sequence reads: CSARGPGLAGLIGELFF. The CDR3 DNA reads as TGCAGTGCTAGAGGACCAGGACTAGCGGGACTAATAGGGGAGCTGTTTTTT.

The chain uses TRBV5-1 and TRBJ2-2, with D possibly being TRBD1 (6 bases). Germline assignment: CDR1 SGHRS and CDR2 YFSETQ. The CDR3 has 15 amino acids. The ends were cut back, 5 bases at V and 0 bases at J, with 11 bases in the middle. CDR3 bases: TGCGCCAGCAGGGCCGACAGGTCGAACACCGGGGAGCTGTTTTTT. It is translated as CASRADRSNTGELFF.